The clone carrying this T cell receptor (beta chain) was observed a single time. These data originate in a study of blood T cell repertoires in COVID-19. About the research overall: Spain, Italy and the United States supplied samples that represented acute and convalescent COVID-19.

Profiled with immunoSEQ multiplex PCR; TCRdb holds only in-frame clones, not every one. The sample consists of under 95,000 clones, 88% of them appearing once. V was trimmed by 10 bases and J by 0 bases, leaving 9 bases between them. The CDR3 runs to 13 residues. Germline V gene lookup returns CDR1 MNHEY and CDR2 SVGAGI. This chain connects TRBV6-5 to TRBJ2-2, with D hard to call. Material for sequencing was peripheral blood. This clonotype was sampled from a human donor in a cohort sampled during active COVID-19. CDR3 protein: CATRQPNTGELFF. The CDR3, as DNA: TGTGCCACCCGACAACCGAACACCGGGGAGCTGTTTTTT.